This entry lists 15 T cell receptor beta chains sequenced from one sample in a study of T cell clonotyping in hematopoietic cell transplantation. Measured with immunoSEQ multiplex PCR; TCRdb has only the in-frame clones, and not every one. The data contain 9,500 to 15,000 clones, 89% of them singletons. Sequenced sample: peripheral blood mononuclear cells. These receptors were collected from a human donor who either received an allogeneic hematopoietic cell transplant for a myeloid malignancy or was a related donor (not recorded which). Some clones in this sample may be carry-over from other donors' samples.

This chain uses TRBV5-4 with TRBJ2-3, with D hard to call. With 1 base removed from V and 4 bases from J, the gap between germline ends came to 10 bases. The CDR3 is 14 amino acids. Germline V gene sequence: CDR1 SGHNT, CDR2 YYREEE (reference sequence). The DNA of the CDR3 is TGTGCCAGCAGCTTGCGTCTGGGCCCAGATACGCAGTATTTT. Its translation: CASSLRLGPDTQYF.

This chain links TRBV2 with TRBJ2-7; 8 bases fit TRBD1. Germline V lookup: CDR1 SNHLY, CDR2 FYNNEI. Germline trimming cut 8 bases from V and 3 bases from J; bases unmatched to any gene: 6. The CDR3 spans 13 residues. CDR3 protein: CASDRGPSYEQYF. In DNA form, the CDR3 reads TGTGCCAGCGACAGGGGCCCCAGCTACGAGCAGTACTTC.

This clone was found once. The chain joins TRBV4-3 to TRBJ2-7; D is perhaps TRBD1 (5 bases). V lost 3 bases and J lost 4, with 13 bases in between. Germline V lookup: CDR1 LGHNA, CDR2 YSLEER. This CDR3 spans 14 amino acids. The CDR3 spells CASSQGRSSYEQYF. CDR3 DNA: TGCGCCAGCAGCCAGGGGCGGAGTAGTTACGAGCAGTACTTC.

The rearrangement links TRBV4-2 to TRBJ2-3; 14 bases are shared with TRBD2. The junction had 6 bases not matched to a gene; V was cut back by 6 bases and J by 4 bases. The CDR3 is 16 residues long. Looked up from germline, CDR1 is LGHNA and CDR2 is YNFKEQ. In nucleotides, the CDR3 is TGTGCCAGCAGTCTGACTAGCGGGGGGGGTGCAGATACGCAGTATTTT. Translated, it gives CASSLTSGGGADTQYF.

The V call is TRBV2, the J call TRBJ1-3; no definite D call. Germline lookup yields CDR1 SNHLY and CDR2 FYNNEI. Trimming removed 1 base at V and 8 bases at J, with 3 bases between. The CDR3 covers 11 residues. The CDR3, as DNA: TGTGCCAGCAGTGAAGGTTACACCATATATTTT. Translating it yields CASSEGYTIYF.

J is TRBJ2-5 and V is TRBV7-3; 7 nucleotides align to TRBD2. The V and J ends lost 0 bases and 5 bases, in that order; junction bases with no gene match: 3. CDR1 SGHTA and CDR2 FQGTGA come from the germline V gene. The CDR3 covers 14 residues. The DNA of the CDR3 is TGTGCCAGCAGCTTAACGCGGGACTACGAGACCCAGTACTTC. This encodes CASSLTRDYETQYF.

This clone occurred once. The chain employs TRBV9 and TRBJ1-2; D might be TRBD1 (5 bases). The CDR3 is 14 residues long. CDR1 and CDR2 (germline): SGDLS, YYNGEE. The V end was cut by 3 bases, the J end by 4 bases, with 13 bases between. The CDR3 DNA is TGTGCCAGCAGCGCGGGTCCGACAGTCTATGGCTACACCTTC. Its translation is CASSAGPTVYGYTF.

This clone was seen a handful of times. V and J are TRBV11-2 and TRBJ2-1; the D call may be TRBD1 or TRBD2 (7 bases each). V shed 2 bases and J shed 8 bases, with 16 bases lying between them. Germline assignment: CDR1 SGHAT and CDR2 FQNNGV. This CDR3 region has 15 residues. The CDR3 spells CASSLRPGGGHEQFF. The CDR3 DNA reads TGTGCCAGCAGCTTACGGCCAGGGGGGGGCCATGAGCAGTTCTTC.

The chain carries TRBV6-5 and TRBJ1-1; D might be TRBD1 (5 bases). The V and J ends lost 2 bases and 3 bases respectively, with 13 bases between them. CDR1 is MNHEY, CDR2 SVGAGI, per germline. The CDR3 covers 15 residues. CDR3 residues: CASSYGAGVDTEAFF. The CDR3 coding sequence is TGTGCCAGCAGTTACGGGGCAGGAGTGGACACTGAAGCTTTCTTT.

This chain joins TRBV9 and TRBJ2-3; D ambiguous. This CDR3 region has 12 residues. Germline loops: CDR1 SGDLS, CDR2 YYNGEE. V was pared by 0 bases and J by 5 bases, with 4 bases between. CDR3 DNA: TGTGCCAGCAGCGTAGGCCGAGATACGCAGTATTTT. Protein sequence: CASSVGRDTQYF.

The chain combines TRBV2 with TRBJ2-2; D tentatively reads TRBD1 or TRBD2 (5 bases each). Germline V gene data show CDR1 as SNHLY and CDR2 as FYNNEI. With 2 bases removed from V and 1 base from J, the gap between germline ends came to 17 bases. The CDR3 runs 18 residues. CDR3 sequence: CASSEWGHPGGNTGELFF. The CDR3 bases are TGTGCCAGCAGTGAATGGGGTCACCCTGGGGGGAACACCGGGGAGCTGTTTTTT.

V and J are TRBV14 and TRBJ2-7; weak D call: TRBD1 (5 bases). Trimming stripped 5 bases from V and 0 bases from J, with 11 bases between. In germline, CDR1 is SGHDN, CDR2 FVKESK. This CDR3 has 14 residues. In nucleotides, the CDR3 is TGTGCCAGCAGCGACAGAAGGAGCTCCTACGAGCAGTACTTC. Its translation is CASSDRRSSYEQYF.

This clone was seen a few times. The chain links TRBV5-6 to TRBJ2-5, with D perhaps TRBD2 (6 bases). From germline, CDR1 is SGHDT and CDR2 YYEEEE. V lost 3 bases and J lost 1, with 16 bases in between. This CDR3 is 16 amino acids long. For the CDR3, the DNA is TGTGCCAGCAGCTCGTGGTGGGGGGACCTCCAAGAGACCCAGTACTTC. It yields the protein CASSSWWGDLQETQYF.

The chain combines TRBV19 with TRBJ1-2, with 10 bases aligning to TRBD1. CDR3 length equals 13 residues. Per the germline V gene, CDR1 is LNHDA and CDR2 is SQIVND (reference sequence). Losses at the gene ends were 8 bases for V and 6 bases for J; bases not matched to a gene: 6. The CDR3: CASGDRGSHGYTF. For the CDR3, the DNA is TGTGCCAGTGGGGACAGGGGAAGTCATGGCTACACCTTC.

The chain employs TRBV5-1 and TRBJ2-7; TRBD1 aligns across 7 bases. Trimming took 8 bases from V and 4 from J; bases not matched to a gene: 9. Looked up from germline, CDR1 is SGHRS and CDR2 is YFSETQ. There are 13 residues in the CDR3. The CDR3 loop reads CARTGQAGYEQYF. The CDR3 DNA is TGCGCCAGGACTGGACAGGCGGGTTACGAGCAGTACTTC.